This passage covers 3 T cell receptor beta chains from one sample sequenced in a study of control samples from healthy donors and cancer patients. Sequencing used immunoSEQ multiplex PCR; TCRdb keeps in-frame clones, though not all of them. The data hold about 140,000 clones, with roughly 94% observed a single time. Sequenced material: blood. These receptors were collected from a middle-aged man in good health.

The CDR3 sequence is CASSPPGTGSFYEQYF. CDR3 DNA sequence: TGTGCCAGCAGCCCCCCGGGGACAGGGTCTTTCTACGAGCAGTACTTC. The genes are TRBV5-6 and TRBJ2-7; 9 positions match TRBD1. Trimming took 4 bases from V and 3 from J; bases not matched to a gene: 11. Germline V gene lookup returns CDR1 SGHDT and CDR2 YYEEEE. This CDR3 contains 16 residues.

This rearrangement joins TRBV29-1 to TRBJ2-1; 8 bases align to TRBD2. The junction had 5 bases not matched to a gene; V was cut back by 4 bases and J by 3 bases. The CDR3 covers 14 residues. Germline assignment: CDR1 SQVTM and CDR2 ANQGSEA. CDR3 region: CSVALAGHYNEQFF. CDR3 DNA sequence: TGCAGCGTTGCCTTAGCGGGGCACTACAATGAGCAGTTCTTC.

V gene TRBV28 combines with J gene TRBJ2-7, with TRBD1 as a possible D gene (6 bases). Trimming cost V 7 bases and J 4 bases, with 11 bases left between them. There are 12 residues in the CDR3. From germline, CDR1 is MDHEN and CDR2 SYDVKM. CDR3 residues: CASNEGGYEQYF. The CDR3 DNA reads TGTGCCAGCAATGAAGGGGGTTACGAGCAGTACTTC.